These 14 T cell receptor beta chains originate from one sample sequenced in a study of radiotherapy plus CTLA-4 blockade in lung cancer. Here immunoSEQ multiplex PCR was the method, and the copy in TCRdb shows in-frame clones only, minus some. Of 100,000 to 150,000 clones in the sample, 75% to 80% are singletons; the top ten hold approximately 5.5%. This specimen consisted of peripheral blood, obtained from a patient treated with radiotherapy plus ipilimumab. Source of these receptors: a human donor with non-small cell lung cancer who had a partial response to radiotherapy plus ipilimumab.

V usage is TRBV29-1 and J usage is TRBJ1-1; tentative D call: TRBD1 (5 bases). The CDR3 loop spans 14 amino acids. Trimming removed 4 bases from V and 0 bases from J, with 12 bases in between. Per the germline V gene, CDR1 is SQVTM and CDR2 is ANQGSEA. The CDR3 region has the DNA TGCAGCGTTGGGAGGGTGGGGGTGAACACTGAAGCTTTCTTT. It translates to CSVGRVGVNTEAFF.

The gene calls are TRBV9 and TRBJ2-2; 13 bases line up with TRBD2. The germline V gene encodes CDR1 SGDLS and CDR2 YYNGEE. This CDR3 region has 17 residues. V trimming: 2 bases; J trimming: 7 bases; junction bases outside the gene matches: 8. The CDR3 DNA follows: TGTGCCAGCAGCGTGGGGACTAGCGGGACCTACATCGGGGAGCTGTTTTTT. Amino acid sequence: CASSVGTSGTYIGELFF.

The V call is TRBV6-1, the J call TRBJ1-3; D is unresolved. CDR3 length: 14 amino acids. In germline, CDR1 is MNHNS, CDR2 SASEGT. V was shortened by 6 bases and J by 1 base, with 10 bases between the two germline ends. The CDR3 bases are TGTGCCAGCAGAGATCGGGTATCTGGAAACACCATATATTTT. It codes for CASRDRVSGNTIYF.

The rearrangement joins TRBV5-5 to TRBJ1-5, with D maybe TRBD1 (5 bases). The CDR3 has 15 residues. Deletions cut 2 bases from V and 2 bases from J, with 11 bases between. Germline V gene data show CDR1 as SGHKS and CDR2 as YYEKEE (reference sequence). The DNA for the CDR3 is TGTGCCAGCAGCTTCCAGGGAAAGGGCAATCAGCCCCAGCATTTT. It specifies CASSFQGKGNQPQHF.

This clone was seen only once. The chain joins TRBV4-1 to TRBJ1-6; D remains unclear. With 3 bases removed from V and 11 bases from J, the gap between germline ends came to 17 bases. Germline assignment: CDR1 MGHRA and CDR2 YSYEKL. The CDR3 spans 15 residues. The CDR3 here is CASSQRESEPTPLHF. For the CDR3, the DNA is TGCGCCAGCAGCCAGAGGGAGTCGGAGCCTACACCCCTCCACTTT.

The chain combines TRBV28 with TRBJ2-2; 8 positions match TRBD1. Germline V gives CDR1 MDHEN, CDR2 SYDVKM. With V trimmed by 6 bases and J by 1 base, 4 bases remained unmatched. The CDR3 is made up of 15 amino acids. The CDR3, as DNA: TGTGCCAGCAGACCAGGGGGCGTGAACACCGGGGAGCTGTTTTTT. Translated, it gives CASRPGGVNTGELFF. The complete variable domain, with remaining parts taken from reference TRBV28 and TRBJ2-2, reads DVKVTQSSRYLVKRTGEKVFLECVQDMDHENMFWYRQDPGLGLRLIYFSYDVKMKEKGDIPEGYSVSREKKERFSLILESASTNQTSMYLCASRPGGVNTGELFFGEGSRLTVL.

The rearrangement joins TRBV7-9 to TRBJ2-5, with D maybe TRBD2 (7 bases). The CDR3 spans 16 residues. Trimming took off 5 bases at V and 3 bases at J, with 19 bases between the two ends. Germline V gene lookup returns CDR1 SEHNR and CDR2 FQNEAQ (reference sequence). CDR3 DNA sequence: TGTGCCAGCAGCCCGTCCCTTAGGGGGGGGAAAGAGACCCAGTACTTC. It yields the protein CASSPSLRGGKETQYF.

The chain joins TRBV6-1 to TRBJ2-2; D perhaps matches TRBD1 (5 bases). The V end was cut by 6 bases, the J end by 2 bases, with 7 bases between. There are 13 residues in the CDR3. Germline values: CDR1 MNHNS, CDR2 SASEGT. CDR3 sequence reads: CASRGLNTGELFF. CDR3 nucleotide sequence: TGTGCCAGCAGGGGGCTCAACACCGGGGAGCTGTTTTTT.

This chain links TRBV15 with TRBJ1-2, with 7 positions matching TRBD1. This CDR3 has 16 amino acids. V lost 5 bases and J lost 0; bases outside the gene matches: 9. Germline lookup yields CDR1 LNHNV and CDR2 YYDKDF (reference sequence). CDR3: CATSARRGGSNYGYTF. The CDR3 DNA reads TGTGCCACCAGCGCTCGTAGAGGGGGCTCTAACTATGGCTACACCTTC.

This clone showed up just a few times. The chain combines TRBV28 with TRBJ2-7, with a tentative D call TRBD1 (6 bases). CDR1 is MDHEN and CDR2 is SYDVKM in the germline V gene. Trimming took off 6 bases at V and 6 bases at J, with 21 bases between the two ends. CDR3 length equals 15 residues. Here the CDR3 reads CASRSQGRRLGEQYF. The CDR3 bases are TGTGCCAGCAGGTCACAGGGACGGCGGCTTGGCGAGCAGTACTTC.

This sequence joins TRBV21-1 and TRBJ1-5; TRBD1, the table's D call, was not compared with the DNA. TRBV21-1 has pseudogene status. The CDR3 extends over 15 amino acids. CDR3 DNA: TGTGCCAGCCCGAGGGACAGGGGGAACAATCAGCCCCAGCATTTT. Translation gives CASPRDRGNNQPQHF.

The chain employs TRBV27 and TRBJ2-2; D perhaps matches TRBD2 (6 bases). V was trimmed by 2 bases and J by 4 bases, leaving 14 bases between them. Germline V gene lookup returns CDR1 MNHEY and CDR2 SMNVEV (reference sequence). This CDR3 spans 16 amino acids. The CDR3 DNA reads TGTGCCAGCAGTTTAGCGGGGCTTGCGAGCACCGGGGAGCTGTTTTTT. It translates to CASSLAGLASTGELFF.

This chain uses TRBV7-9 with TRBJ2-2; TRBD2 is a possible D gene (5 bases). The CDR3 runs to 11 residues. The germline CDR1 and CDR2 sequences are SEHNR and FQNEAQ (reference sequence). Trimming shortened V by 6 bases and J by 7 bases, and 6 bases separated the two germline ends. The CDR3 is CASSRGGELFF. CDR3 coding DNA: TGTGCCAGCAGTCGGGGCGGGGAGCTGTTTTTT.

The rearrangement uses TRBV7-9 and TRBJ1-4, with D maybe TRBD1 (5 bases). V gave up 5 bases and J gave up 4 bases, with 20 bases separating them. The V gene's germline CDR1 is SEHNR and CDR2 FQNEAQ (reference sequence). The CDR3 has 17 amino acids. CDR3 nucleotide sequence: TGTGCCAGCAGCATCATAGGGGCGGGGTTAGTTAATGAAAAACTGTTTTTT. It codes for CASSIIGAGLVNEKLFF.